The clone carrying this T cell receptor (beta chain) occurred many times. Its antigen is undetermined. One junction end disagrees with the germline gene, perhaps due to a read error. TCR beta CDR3 sequences were amplified from RNA transcripts. HTBI primers drove first-round RT-PCR of the TCR CDR3. From the multiplex PCR reads, TCRdb called clonotypes with MiXCR, one entry per CDR3 protein. The repertoire includes roughly 840,000 distinct CDR3 sequences, 38% of them detected once, and 8.9% sits in the top ten. When ophthalmopathy did not progress within 18 months, Graves' hyperthyroidism was considered stable. Uncontrolled infection, other autoimmune disease, pregnancy or lactation barred patients from enrollment. Based on clinical symptoms, serum thyroxine and TRAb, thyroid ultrasound and orbital computed tomography, diagnoses were reached. The data stem from a study of T cells in Graves' hyperthyroidism and ophthalmopathy.

The CDR3 contains 15 residues. Germline V gene data show CDR1 as SGHRS and CDR2 as YFSETQ. General study findings and limits: Among clonotypes expanded in thyroid above 0.001, most were also found in blood.

What was sequenced was blood. The clonotype was recovered from a man between 18 and 29 years old with Graves' hyperthyroidism. The V call is TRBV5-1, the J call TRBJ2-6; possible D gene TRBD2, 6 bases. The chain's CDR3 is CASSSGDSGANVLTF. The CDR3 nucleotides read TGTGCCAGCAGCTCGGGGGACTCTGGGGCCAACGTCCTGACTTTC. The full variable domain, rest sourced from reference TRBV5-1 and TRBJ2-6, is KAGVTQTPRYLIKTRGQQVTLSCSPISGHRSVSWYQQTPGQGLQFLFEYFSETQRNKGNFPGRFSGRQFSNSRSEMNVSTLELGDSALYLCASSSGDSGANVLTFGAGSRLTVL.